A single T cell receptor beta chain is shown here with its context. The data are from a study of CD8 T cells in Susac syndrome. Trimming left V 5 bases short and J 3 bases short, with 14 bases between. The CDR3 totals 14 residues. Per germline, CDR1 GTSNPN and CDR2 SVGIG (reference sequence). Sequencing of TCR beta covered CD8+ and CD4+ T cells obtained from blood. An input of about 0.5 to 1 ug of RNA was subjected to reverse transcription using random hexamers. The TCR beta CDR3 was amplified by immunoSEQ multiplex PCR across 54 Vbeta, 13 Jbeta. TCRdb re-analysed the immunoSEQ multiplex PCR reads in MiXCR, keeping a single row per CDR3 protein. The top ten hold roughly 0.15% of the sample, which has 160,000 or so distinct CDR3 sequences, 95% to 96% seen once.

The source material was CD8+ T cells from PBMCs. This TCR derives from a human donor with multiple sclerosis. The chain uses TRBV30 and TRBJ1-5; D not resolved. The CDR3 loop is CAWVIGPLNQPQHF. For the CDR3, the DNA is TGTGCCTGGGTCATTGGACCTCTCAATCAGCCCCAGCATTTT. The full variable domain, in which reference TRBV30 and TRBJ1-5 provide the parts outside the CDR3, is SQTIHQWPATLVQPVGSPLSLECTVEGTSNPNLYWYRQAAGRGLQLLFYSVGIGQISSEVPQNLSASRPQDRQFILSSKKLLLSDSGFYLCAWVIGPLNQPQHFGDGTRLSIL.